The clone carrying this TCR beta chain has a single count. As yet, its antigen is unknown. Sequencing was performed with immunoSEQ multiplex PCR; in TCRdb, only in-frame clones are kept and a portion is missing. The repertoire holds tens of thousands of clones, with 88% as singletons. These data belong to a study of OX40 agonist ivuxolimab in advanced cancers. The study, taken as a whole, reports: Among some nonresponders, normalized T-cell clonal expansion was also low. It was not determined which antigens were specifically recognized by the peripheral T cells that had undergone clonal expansion.

CDR1 and CDR2 from the germline V gene are SGHAT and FQNNGV. This CDR3 comprises 12 residues. The V end was cut by 5 bases, the J end by 7 bases, with 12 bases between. The chain couples TRBV11-2 to TRBJ2-7; possibly TRBD1 for D (5 bases). Sequenced material: CD4+ or CD8+ T cells sorted from blood, taken in a trial of the OX40 agonist ivuxolimab. This sequence was found in an adult with an advanced solid tumor such as melanoma, head and neck, liver or kidney cancer. CDR3 nucleotide sequence: TGTGCCAGCAGCCATGAATCAGGGGAGCAGTACTTC. This codes for CASSHESGEQYF.